This T cell receptor (beta chain) comes out of a study of T cell repertoires in cytomegalovirus infection. Study-wide results and limits: Totalled public TCR beta family frequency picked out people who carried CMV plus the relevant HLA.

Points on this clonotype: No antigen is known for it.

Via MiXCR, TCRdb re-called the reads, giving one row per CDR3 protein. The repertoire holds about 570,000 distinct CDR3 sequences, with 35% to 50% as singletons. The CDR3 extends over 13 amino acids. Trimming pared 7 bases from V and 7 bases from J, leaving 16 bases between. J is TRBJ1-1 and V is TRBV12-3 or TRBV12-4, with a tentative D call TRBD1 (5 bases). The sequence derives from a human donor in good health (CMV status not recorded). Some clones in this sample may be carry-over from other donors' samples. Here the sequenced sample was cultured PBMCs, taken from culture after CMV antigen stimulation. CDR3 in DNA: TGTGCCAGCAAGCCAGGGAGGAACTATGAAGCTTTCTTT. Its protein product is CASKPGRNYEAFF.